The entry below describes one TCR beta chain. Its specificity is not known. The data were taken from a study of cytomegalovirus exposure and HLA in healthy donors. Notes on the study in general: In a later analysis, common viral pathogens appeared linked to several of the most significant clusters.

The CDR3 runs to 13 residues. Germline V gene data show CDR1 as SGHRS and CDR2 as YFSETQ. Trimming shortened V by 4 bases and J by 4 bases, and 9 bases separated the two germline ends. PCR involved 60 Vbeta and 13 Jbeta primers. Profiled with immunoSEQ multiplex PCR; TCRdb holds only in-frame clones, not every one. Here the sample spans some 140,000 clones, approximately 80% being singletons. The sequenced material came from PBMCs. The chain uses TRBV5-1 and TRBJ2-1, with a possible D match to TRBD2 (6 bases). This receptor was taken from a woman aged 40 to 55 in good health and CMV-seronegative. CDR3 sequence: CASSALAYNEQFF. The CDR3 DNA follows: TGCGCCAGCAGCGCCCTAGCGTACAATGAGCAGTTCTTC.